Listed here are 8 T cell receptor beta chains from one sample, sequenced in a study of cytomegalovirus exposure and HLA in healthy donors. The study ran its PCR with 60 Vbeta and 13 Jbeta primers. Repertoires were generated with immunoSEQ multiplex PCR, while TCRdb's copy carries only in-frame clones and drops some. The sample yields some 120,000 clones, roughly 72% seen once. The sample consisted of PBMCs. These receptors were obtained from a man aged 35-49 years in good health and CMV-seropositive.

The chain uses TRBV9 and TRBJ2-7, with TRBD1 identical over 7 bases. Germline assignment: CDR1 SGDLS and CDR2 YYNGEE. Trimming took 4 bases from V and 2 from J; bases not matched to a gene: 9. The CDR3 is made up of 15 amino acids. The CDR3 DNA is TGTGCCAGCAGCCCAGGGACAGCGGTAACCTACGAGCAGTACTTC. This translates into CASSPGTAVTYEQYF.

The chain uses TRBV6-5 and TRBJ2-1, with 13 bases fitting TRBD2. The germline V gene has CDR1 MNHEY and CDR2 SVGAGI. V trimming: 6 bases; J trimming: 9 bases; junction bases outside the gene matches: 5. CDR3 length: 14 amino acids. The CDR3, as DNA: TGTGCCAGCAGGGGGACTAGCGGGACTGGTGAGCAGTTCTTC. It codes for CASRGTSGTGEQFF.

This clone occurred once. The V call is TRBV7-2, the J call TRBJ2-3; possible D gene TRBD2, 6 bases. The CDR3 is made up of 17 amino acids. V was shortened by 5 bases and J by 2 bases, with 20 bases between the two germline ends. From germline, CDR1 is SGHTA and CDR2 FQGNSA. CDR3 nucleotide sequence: TGTGCCAGCAGCCTTGAGGGAGGCGGACACCCCACAGATACGCAGTATTTT. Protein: CASSLEGGGHPTDTQYF. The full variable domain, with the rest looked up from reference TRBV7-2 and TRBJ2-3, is GAGVSQSPSNKVTEKGKDVELRCDPISGHTALYWYRQSLGQGLEFLIYFQGNSAPDKSGLPSDRFSAERTGGSVSTLTIQRTQQEDSAVYLCASSLEGGGHPTDTQYFGPGTRLTVL.

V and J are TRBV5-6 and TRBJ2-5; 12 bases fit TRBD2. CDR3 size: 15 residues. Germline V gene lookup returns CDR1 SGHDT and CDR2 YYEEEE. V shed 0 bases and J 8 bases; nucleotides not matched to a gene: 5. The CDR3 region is CASSLALAGGHTQYF. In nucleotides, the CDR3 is TGTGCCAGCAGCTTGGCCCTAGCGGGGGGGCACACCCAGTACTTC.

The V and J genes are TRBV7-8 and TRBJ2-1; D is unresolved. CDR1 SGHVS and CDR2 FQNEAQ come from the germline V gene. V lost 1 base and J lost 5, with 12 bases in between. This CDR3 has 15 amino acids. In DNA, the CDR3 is TGTGCCAGCAGCTTAGGCCTGATGGAGCACAATGAGCAGTTCTTC. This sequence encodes CASSLGLMEHNEQFF.

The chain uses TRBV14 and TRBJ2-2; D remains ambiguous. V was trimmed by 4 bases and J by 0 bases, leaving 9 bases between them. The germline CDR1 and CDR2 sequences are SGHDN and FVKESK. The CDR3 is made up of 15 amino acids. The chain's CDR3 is CASSRRVANTGELFF. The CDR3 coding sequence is TGTGCCAGCAGCCGCCGAGTAGCGAACACCGGGGAGCTGTTTTTT.

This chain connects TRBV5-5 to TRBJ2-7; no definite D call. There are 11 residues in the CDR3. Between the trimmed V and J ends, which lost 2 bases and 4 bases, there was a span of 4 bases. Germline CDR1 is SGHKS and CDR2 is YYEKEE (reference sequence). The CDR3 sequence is CASSFIYEQYF. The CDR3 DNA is TGTGCCAGCAGCTTTATATACGAGCAGTACTTC.

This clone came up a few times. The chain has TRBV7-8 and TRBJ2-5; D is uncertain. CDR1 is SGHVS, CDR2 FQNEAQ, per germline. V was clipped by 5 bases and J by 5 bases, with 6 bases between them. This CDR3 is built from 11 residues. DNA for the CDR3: TGTGCCAGCAGCCCGTCGGAGACCCAGTACTTC. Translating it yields CASSPSETQYF.